These 8 T cell receptor beta chains came from one sample sequenced in a study of cytotoxic CD8 clonotypes in ibrutinib-treated CLL. Repertoires were generated with immunoSEQ multiplex PCR, while TCRdb's copy carries only in-frame clones and drops some. This sample has approximately 70,000 clones, with around 84% found just once. This sample comprised PBMCs, obtained at disease progression, from a patient treated with ibrutinib. Receptors were obtained from a human donor with chronic lymphocytic leukemia.

This chain uses TRBV2 with TRBJ2-3; TRBD1 agrees at 12 bases. This CDR3 has 15 amino acids. Germline loops: CDR1 SNHLY, CDR2 FYNNEI. V was clipped by 3 bases and J by 8 bases; unmatched bases: 6. Here the CDR3 reads CASSEVGQGAITQYF. For the CDR3, the DNA is TGTGCCAGCAGTGAGGTGGGACAGGGGGCGATTACGCAGTATTTT.

This CDR3 reads CAWSVVDNQPQHF. The CDR3 nucleotides read TGTGCCTGGAGTGTTGTGGATAATCAGCCCCAGCATTTT. The chain uses TRBV30 and TRBJ1-5; D unresolved. Trimming removed 0 bases at V and 4 bases at J, with 7 bases between. CDR1 is GTSNPN and CDR2 is SVGIG in the germline V gene (reference sequence). There are 13 residues in the CDR3.

The gene calls are TRBV10-1 and TRBJ2-2; weak D call: TRBD1 (5 bases). The V end was cut by 5 bases, the J end by 7 bases, with 14 bases between. CDR1 is WNHNN and CDR2 is SYGVQD in the germline V gene (reference sequence). The CDR3 consists of 14 residues. The CDR3 nucleotides read TGCGCCAGCAGTTCTTCCAAGGGGTTCGGGGAGCTGTTTTTT. It specifies CASSSSKGFGELFF.

This clone was picked up a small number of times. V gene TRBV6-5 combines with J gene TRBJ1-1, with 10 bases identical to TRBD1. V trimming: 7 bases; J trimming: 6 bases; junction bases outside the gene matches: 8. The CDR3 totals 14 residues. The germline gives CDR1 MNHEY, CDR2 SVGAGI. CDR3 region: CASNRQGAGAEAFF. DNA of the CDR3: TGTGCCAGCAACCGACAGGGGGCAGGAGCTGAAGCTTTCTTT.

The chain combines TRBV7-9 with TRBJ1-5; 7 bases align to TRBD1. The CDR3 has 15 amino acids. V shed 5 bases, J shed 7 bases, and the junction held 11 bases outside the gene matches. CDR1 and CDR2 from the germline V gene are SEHNR and FQNEAQ (reference sequence). CDR3 amino acids: CASSTDRQGLQPQHF. The DNA for the CDR3 is TGTGCCAGCAGCACCGACAGACAGGGTTTACAGCCCCAGCATTTT. The full variable domain, completed using reference TRBV7-9 and TRBJ1-5, is DTGVSQNPRHKITKRGQNVTFRCDPISEHNRLYWYRQTLGQGPEFLTYFQNEAQLEKSRLLSDRFSAERPKGSFSTLEIQRTEQGDSAMYLCASSTDRQGLQPQHFGDGTRLSIL.

J is TRBJ1-5 and V is TRBV18; D not resolved. Looked up from germline, CDR1 is KGHSH and CDR2 is LQKENI. V lost 0 bases, J lost 4 bases, and 10 bases lay in between. The CDR3 length is 15 residues. CDR3 coding DNA: TGTGCCAGCTCACCACCTTCCGGGCGGAATCAGCCCCAGCATTTT. Protein product: CASSPPSGRNQPQHF.

This clone was detected only once. This sequence joins TRBV5-4 and TRBJ2-1; D is unresolved. Trimming removed 6 bases from V and 6 bases from J, with 13 bases in between. The CDR3 is made up of 13 amino acids. Germline CDR1 is SGHNT and CDR2 is YYREEE (reference sequence). The CDR3 DNA reads TGTGCCAGCACTCTTTCTGACACCAATGAGCAGTTCTTC. It codes for CASTLSDTNEQFF.

In the case of this clone: At the DNA level, this CDR3 is encoded by other sequences in the same sample as well. This chain uses TRBV5-6 with TRBJ2-7, with D possibly being TRBD1 or TRBD2 (5 bases each). CDR1 and CDR2 from the germline V gene are SGHDT and YYEEEE. The CDR3 covers 13 residues. Trimming took off 4 bases at V and 4 bases at J, with 12 bases between the two ends. The CDR3 region is CASSLGAGYEQYF. The CDR3 DNA sequence: TGTGCCAGCAGCCTGGGAGCAGGGTACGAGCAGTACTTC.